The clone carrying this T cell receptor beta chain was seen repeatedly, ten times or more. What it binds is unknown. This specimen comes from a study of regulatory T cells in long-lasting Graves disease. Findings and caveats of the study: Persistent disease showed a preference for TRBV28, TRBJ1-2 and TRBJ2-5.

Time point: newly diagnosed GD, antithyroid drugs for less than 3 months. RNA from PBMCs was the source of the TCR library. Investigators prepared the TCR beta libraries by applying iRepertoire HTBI primers and Arm-PCR of CDR3 regions. One entry per CDR3 protein, called by TCRdb with MiXCR from the multiplex PCR reads. The table has about 560,000 distinct CDR3 sequences, about 16% seen once. CDR3 length: 17 residues. Looked up from germline, CDR1 is MNHEY and CDR2 is SMNVEV (reference sequence). The V segment lost 3 bases and the J segment 1 base; nucleotides outside the gene matches: 7. The sample was also reused in another study, on T cells in Graves' hyperthyroidism and ophthalmopathy. Per that study: Uncontrolled infection, other autoimmune disease, pregnancy or lactation excluded patients. Stable hyperthyroidism was told apart from ophthalmopathy by a model built on 13 V-J features.

Sequenced here: peripheral blood mononuclear cells (PBMCs), sampled at new diagnosis, from a patient treated with antithyroid drugs. V usage is TRBV27 and J usage is TRBJ1-1; 11 bases agree with TRBD1. This TCR derives from a man between 18 and 35 years old with Graves disease. CDR3 sequence reads: CASSLSPGQGANTEAFF. The CDR3 coding sequence is TGTGCCAGCAGTTTGTCCCCCGGACAGGGGGCGAACACTGAAGCTTTCTTT.